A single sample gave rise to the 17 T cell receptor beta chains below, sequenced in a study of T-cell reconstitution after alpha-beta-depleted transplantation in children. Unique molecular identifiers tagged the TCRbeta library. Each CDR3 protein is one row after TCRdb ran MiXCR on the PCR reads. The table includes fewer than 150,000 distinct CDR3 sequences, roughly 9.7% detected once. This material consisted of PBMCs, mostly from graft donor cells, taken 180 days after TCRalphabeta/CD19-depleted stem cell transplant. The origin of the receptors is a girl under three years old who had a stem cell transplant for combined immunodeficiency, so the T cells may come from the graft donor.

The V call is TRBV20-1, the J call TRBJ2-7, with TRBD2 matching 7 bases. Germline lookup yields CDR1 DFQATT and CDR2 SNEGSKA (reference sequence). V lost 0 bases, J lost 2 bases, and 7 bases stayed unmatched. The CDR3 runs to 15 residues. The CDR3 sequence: CSARDPGEGTYEQYF. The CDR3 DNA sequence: TGCAGTGCTAGAGATCCCGGGGAGGGAACCTACGAGCAGTACTTC.

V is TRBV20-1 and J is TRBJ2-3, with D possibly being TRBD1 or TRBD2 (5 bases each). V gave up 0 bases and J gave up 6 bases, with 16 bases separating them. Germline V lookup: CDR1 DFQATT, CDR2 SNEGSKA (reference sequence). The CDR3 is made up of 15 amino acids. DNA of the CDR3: TGCAGTGCTAGAGATTTGGGACCCGGCGAGGATACGCAGTATTTT. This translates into CSARDLGPGEDTQYF.

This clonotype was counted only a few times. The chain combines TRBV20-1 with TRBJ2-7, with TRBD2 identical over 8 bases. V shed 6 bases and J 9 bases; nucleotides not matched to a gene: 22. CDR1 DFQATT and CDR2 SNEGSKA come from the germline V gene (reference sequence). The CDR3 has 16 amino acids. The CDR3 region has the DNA TGCAGTGCCCCACGGGGGGGACCCTCCTCGCCAGGCGGGCAGTACTTC. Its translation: CSAPRGGPSSPGGQYF.

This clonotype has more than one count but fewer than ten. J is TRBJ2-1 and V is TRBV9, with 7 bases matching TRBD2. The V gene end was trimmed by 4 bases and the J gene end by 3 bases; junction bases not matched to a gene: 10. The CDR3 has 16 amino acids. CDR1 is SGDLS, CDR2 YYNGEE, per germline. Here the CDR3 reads CASSPRTRPIYNEQFF. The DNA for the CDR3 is TGTGCCAGCAGCCCTCGGACTAGGCCGATCTACAATGAGCAGTTCTTC.

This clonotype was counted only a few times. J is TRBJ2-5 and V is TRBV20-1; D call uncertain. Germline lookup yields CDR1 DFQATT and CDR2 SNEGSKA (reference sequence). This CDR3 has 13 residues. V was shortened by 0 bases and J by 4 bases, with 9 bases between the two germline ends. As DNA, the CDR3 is TGCAGTGCTAGAGATCGCGCGGCAGAGACCCAGTACTTC. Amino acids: CSARDRAAETQYF.

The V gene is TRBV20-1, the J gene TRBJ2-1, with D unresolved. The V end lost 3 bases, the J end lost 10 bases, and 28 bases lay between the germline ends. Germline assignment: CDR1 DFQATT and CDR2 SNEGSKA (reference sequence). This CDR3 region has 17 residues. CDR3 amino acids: CSASPNRRFILYSEQFF. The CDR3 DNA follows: TGCAGTGCTAGCCCTAATCGGCGCTTTATCCTATACAGCGAGCAGTTCTTC.

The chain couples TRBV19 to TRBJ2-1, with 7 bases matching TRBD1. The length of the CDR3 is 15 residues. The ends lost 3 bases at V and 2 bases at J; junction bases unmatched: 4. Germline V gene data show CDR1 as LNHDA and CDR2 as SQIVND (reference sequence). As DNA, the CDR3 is TGTGCCAGTAGTATGGGGACAGTAGCCTACAATGAGCAGTTCTTC. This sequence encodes CASSMGTVAYNEQFF. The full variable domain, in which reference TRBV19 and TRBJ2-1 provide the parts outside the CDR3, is DGGITQSPKYLFRKEGQNVTLSCEQNLNHDAMYWYRQDPGQGLRLIYYSQIVNDFQKGDIAEGYSVSREKKESFPLTVTSAQKNPTAFYLCASSMGTVAYNEQFFGPGTRLTVL.

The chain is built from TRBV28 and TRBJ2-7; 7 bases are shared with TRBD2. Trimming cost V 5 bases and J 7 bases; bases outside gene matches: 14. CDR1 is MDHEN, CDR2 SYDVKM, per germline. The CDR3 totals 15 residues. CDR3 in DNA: TGTGCCAGCAGTCCTCCAGGGAGGGAGTCTAGTGAGCAGTACTTC. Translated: CASSPPGRESSEQYF.

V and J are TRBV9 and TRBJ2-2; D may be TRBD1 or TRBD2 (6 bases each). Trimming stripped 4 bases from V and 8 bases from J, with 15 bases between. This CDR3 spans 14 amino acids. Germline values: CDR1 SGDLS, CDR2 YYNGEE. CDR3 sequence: CASSLGGSTGELFF. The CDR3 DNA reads TGTGCCAGCAGCCTCGGGGGCAGCACAGGGGAGCTGTTTTTT.

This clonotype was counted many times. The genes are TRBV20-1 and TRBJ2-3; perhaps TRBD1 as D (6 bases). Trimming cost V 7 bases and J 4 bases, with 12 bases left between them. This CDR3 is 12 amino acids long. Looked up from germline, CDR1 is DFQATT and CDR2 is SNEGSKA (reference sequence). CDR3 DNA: TGCAGTGTTCTCACAGGGCCAGATACGCAGTATTTT. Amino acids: CSVLTGPDTQYF.

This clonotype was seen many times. CDR3 in DNA: TGTGCCAGCAGTTTCTCTCCACGGAACCCTTCCTACGAGCAGTACTTC. This gives the protein CASSFSPRNPSYEQYF. This chain links TRBV12-3 or TRBV12-4 with TRBJ2-7; D unresolved. The CDR3 runs 16 residues. V was trimmed by 3 bases and J by 1 base, leaving 16 bases between them.

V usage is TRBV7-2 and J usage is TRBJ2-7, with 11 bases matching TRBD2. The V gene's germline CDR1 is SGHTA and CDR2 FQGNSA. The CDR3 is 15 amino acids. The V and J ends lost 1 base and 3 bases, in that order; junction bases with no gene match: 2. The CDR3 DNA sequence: TGTGCCAGCAGCTTAGTTAGCGGGAGGGACTACGAGCAGTACTTC. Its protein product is CASSLVSGRDYEQYF.

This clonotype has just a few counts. DNA for the CDR3: TGCAGCGTTGAGACTAGCGGGGGGTCAGAGACCCAGTACTTC. Residues: CSVETSGGSETQYF. The rearrangement joins TRBV29-1 to TRBJ2-5, with 13 positions matching TRBD2. CDR1 is SQVTM, CDR2 ANQGSEA, per germline. This CDR3 contains 14 residues. The V gene end was trimmed by 3 bases and the J gene end by 4 bases; junction bases not matched to a gene: 2.

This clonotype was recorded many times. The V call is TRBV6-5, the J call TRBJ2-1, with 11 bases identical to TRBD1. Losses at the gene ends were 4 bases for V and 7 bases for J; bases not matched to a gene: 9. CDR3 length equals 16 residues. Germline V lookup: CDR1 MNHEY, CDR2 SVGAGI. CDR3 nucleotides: TGTGCCAGCAGTTCATCCGGGACAGGGGGTAGGAATGAGCAGTTCTTC. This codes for CASSSSGTGGRNEQFF.

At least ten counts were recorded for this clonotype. The CDR3 DNA sequence: TGTGCCAGCAGCTTAGCGCCCCCCCGAGGACAGGCCACCGGGGAGCTGTTTTTT. Translating gives CASSLAPPRGQATGELFF. The V call is TRBV7-8, the J call TRBJ2-2, with 7 bases aligning to TRBD1. The CDR3 is 18 residues long. The germline V gene encodes CDR1 SGHVS and CDR2 FQNEAQ. Losses at the gene ends were 0 bases for V and 4 bases for J; bases not matched to a gene: 11. The whole variable domain, remainder taken from reference TRBV7-8 and TRBJ2-2, is GAGVSQSPRYKVAKRGQDVALRCDPISGHVSLFWYQQALGQGPEFLTYFQNEAQLDKSGLPSDRFFAERPEGSVSTLKIQRTQQEDSAVYLCASSLAPPRGQATGELFFGEGSRLTVL.

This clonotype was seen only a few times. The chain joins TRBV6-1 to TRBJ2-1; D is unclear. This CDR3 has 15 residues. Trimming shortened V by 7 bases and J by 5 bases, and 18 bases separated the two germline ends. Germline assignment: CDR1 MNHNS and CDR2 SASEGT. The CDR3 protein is CASKKRTFSHNEQFF. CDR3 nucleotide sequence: TGTGCCAGCAAAAAAAGGACCTTTTCACACAATGAGCAGTTCTTC.

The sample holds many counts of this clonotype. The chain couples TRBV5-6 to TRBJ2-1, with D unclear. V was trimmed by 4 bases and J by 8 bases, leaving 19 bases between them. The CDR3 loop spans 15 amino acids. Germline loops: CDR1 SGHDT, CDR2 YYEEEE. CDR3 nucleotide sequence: TGTGCCAGCAGCCCTCTAGATTCTCATAGGTATGAGCAGTTCTTC. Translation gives CASSPLDSHRYEQFF.